The T cell receptor beta chain described here comes from a study of CD8+CD57+ T cells in acquired aplastic anemia. Overall study context: Mean yield of DNA from sorted CD4+ and CD8+ cells was approximately 3 ug. Regarding the study as a whole: Controls and patients did not differ significantly in CD8+ Simpson's diversity. There were roughly 30 CD8+ CDR3 sequences that occurred in both patients and controls.

Previously, flow cytometry had revealed CD8+CD57+ cell expansion in the patients chosen for sequencing. Diagnosis of severe acquired aplastic anemia applied to all patients. Germline CDR1 SGHVS, CDR2 FNYEAQ. This CDR3 comprises 14 residues. It was genomic DNA that served as the template for profiling TCR beta VDJ and CDR3. TCRdb processed the reads anew with MiXCR; each CDR3 protein has one entry. The table has fewer than 250,000 distinct CDR3 sequences, more than 40% seen once; the top ten hold roughly 8%. As concerns this clonotype: What it binds is unknown. One end of the junction varies from germline; a read error may be responsible.

The receptor's source is a human donor with aplastic anemia. This chain joins TRBV7-6 and TRBJ1-6; D uncertain. The source material was sorted CD4+, CD8+, or CD8+CD57+ T cells (not recorded which) from PBMCs. In DNA, the CDR3 is TGTGCCAGCAGCCAAGATACCGAAAATTCACCCCCCCACTTT. Translating it yields CASSQDTENSPPHF. Together with reference TRBV7-6 and TRBJ1-6, the CDR3 gives the full variable domain: GAGVSQSPRYKVTKRGQDVALRCDPISGHVSLYWYRQALGQGPEFLTYFNYEAQQDKSGLPNDRFSAERPEGSISTLTIQRTEQRDSAMYRCASSQDTENSPPHFGNGTRLTVT.